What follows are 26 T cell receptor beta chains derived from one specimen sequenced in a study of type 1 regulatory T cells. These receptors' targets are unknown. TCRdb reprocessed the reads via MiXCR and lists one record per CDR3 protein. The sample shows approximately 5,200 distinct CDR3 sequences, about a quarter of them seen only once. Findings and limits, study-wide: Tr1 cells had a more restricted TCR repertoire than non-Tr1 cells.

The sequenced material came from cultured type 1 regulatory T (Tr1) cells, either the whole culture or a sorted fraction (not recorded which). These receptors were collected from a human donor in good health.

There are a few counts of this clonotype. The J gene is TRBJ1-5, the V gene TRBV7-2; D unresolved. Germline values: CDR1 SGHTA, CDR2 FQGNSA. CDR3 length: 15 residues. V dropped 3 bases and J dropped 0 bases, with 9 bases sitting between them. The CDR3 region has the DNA TGTGCCAGCAGCTTCGTGGGAAATAGCAATCAGCCCCAGCATTTT. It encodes CASSFVGNSNQPQHF.

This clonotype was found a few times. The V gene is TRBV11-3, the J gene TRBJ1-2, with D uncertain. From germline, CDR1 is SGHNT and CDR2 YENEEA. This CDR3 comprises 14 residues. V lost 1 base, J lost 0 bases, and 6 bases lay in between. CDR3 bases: TGTGCCAGCAGCTTAGGCGCCGCTAACTATGGCTACACCTTC. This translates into CASSLGAANYGYTF.

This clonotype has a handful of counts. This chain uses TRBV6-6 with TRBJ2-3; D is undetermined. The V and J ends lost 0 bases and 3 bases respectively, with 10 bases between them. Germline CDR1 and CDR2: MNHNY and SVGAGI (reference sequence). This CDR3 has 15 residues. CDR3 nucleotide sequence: TGTGCCAGCAGTTACTCCGGGCTGAGTACAGATACGCAGTATTTT. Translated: CASSYSGLSTDTQYF.

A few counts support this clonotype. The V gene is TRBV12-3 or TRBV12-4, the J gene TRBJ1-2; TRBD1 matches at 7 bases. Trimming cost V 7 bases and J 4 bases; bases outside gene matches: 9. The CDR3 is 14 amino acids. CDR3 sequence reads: CASKTTGTRYGYTF. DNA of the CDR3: TGTGCCAGCAAAACGACAGGGACGCGCTATGGCTACACCTTC.

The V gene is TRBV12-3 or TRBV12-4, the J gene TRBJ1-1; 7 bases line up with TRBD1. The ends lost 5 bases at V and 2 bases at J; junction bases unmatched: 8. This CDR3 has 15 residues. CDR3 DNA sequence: TGTGCCAGCAGTCCCTCCCGACAGGGCAACACTGAAGCTTTCTTT. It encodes CASSPSRQGNTEAFF.

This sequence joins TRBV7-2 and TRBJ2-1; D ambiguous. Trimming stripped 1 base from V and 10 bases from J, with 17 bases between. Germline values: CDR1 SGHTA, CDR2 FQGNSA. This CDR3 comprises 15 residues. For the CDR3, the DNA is TGTGCCAGCAGCTTAGATTGGGTTTCGTCAAACGAGCAGTTCTTC. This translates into CASSLDWVSSNEQFF.

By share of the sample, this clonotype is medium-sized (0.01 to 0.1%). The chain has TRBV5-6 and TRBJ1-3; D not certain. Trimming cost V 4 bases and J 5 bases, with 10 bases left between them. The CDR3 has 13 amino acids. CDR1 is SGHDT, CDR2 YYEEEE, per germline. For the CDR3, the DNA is TGTGCCAGCAGCCAAATCGGGCGAAACACCATATATTTT. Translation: CASSQIGRNTIYF. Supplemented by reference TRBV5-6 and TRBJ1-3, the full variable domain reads DAGVTQSPTHLIKTRGQQVTLRCSPKSGHDTVSWYQQALGQGPQFIFQYYEEEERQRGNFPDRFSGHQFPNYSSELNVNALLLGDSALYLCASSQIGRNTIYFGEGSWLTVV.

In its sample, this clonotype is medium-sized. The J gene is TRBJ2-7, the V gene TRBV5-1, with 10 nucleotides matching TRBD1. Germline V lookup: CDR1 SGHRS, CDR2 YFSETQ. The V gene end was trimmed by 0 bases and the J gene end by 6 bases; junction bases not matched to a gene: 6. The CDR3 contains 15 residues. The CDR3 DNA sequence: TGCGCCAGCAGCTTGGAGGGGACAGGGGTTCGCGAGCAGTACTTC. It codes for CASSLEGTGVREQYF.

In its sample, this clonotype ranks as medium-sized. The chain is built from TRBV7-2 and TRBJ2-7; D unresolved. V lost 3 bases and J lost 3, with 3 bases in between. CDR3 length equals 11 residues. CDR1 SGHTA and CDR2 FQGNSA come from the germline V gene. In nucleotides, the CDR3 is TGTGCCAGCAGCTTGCGCTACGAGCAGTACTTC. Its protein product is CASSLRYEQYF.

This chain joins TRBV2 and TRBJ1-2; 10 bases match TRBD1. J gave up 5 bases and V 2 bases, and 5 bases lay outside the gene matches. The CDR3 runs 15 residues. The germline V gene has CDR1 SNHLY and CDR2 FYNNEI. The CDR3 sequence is CASSERQGAVYGYTF. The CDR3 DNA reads TGTGCCAGCAGTGAAAGACAGGGGGCAGTGTATGGCTACACCTTC.

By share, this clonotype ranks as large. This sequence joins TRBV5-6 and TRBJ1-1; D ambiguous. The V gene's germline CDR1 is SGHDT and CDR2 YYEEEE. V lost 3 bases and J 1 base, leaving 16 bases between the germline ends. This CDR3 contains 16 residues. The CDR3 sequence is CASSWTLVEGNTEAFF. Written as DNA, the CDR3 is TGTGCCAGCAGCTGGACCTTGGTAGAGGGGAACACTGAAGCTTTCTTT.

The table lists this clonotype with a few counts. The CDR3 sequence: CAIRRTVNTGELFF. For the CDR3, the DNA is TGTGCCATCAGGAGGACAGTTAACACCGGGGAGCTGTTTTTT. V and J are TRBV10-3 and TRBJ2-2, with D possibly TRBD1 on 6 matching bases. The ends were cut back, 6 bases at V and 2 bases at J, with 10 bases in the middle. Germline V gene sequence: CDR1 ENHRY, CDR2 SYGVKD. The CDR3 loop spans 14 amino acids.

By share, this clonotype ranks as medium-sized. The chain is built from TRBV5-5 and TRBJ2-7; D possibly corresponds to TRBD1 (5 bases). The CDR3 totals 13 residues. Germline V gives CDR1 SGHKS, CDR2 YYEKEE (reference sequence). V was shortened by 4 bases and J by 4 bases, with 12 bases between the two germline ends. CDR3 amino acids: CASSRQGRYEQYF. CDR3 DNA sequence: TGTGCCAGCAGCCGGCAGGGTCGGTACGAGCAGTACTTC.

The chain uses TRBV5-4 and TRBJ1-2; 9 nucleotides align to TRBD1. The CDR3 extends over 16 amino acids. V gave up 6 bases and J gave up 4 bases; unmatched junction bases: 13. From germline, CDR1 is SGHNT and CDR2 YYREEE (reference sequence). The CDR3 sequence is CASTSPSDRGSYGYTF. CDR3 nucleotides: TGTGCCAGCACCTCCCCATCGGACAGGGGAAGCTATGGCTACACCTTC.

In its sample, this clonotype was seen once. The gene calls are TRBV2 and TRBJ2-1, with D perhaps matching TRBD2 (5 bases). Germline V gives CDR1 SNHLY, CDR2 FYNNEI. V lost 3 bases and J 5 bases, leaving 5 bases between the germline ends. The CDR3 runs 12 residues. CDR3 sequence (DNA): TGTGCCAGCAGTGAGAGGGACAATGAGCAGTTCTTC. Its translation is CASSERDNEQFF.

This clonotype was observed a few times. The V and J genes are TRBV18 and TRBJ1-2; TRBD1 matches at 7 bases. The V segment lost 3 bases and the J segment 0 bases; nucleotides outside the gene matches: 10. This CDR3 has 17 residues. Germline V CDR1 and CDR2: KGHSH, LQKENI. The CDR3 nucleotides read TGTGCCAGCTCACCGAGGACAGGAGACTTAGCTAACTATGGCTACACCTTC. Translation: CASSPRTGDLANYGYTF.

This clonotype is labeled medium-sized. The CDR3 sequence is CASGKGQSNTEAFF. CDR3 nucleotides: TGTGCTAGTGGTAAGGGACAGTCGAACACTGAAGCTTTCTTT. This rearrangement joins TRBV12-5 to TRBJ1-1; 7 nucleotides line up with TRBD1. Germline assignment: CDR1 LGHNT and CDR2 FRNRAP. J lost 1 base, V lost 5 bases, and 4 bases had no gene match. The CDR3 is made up of 14 amino acids.

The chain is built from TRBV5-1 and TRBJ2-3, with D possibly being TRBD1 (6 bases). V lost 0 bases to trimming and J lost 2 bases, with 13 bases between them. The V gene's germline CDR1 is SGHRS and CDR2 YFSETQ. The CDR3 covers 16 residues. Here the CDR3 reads CASSLGGLLTTDTQYF. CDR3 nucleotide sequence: TGCGCCAGCAGCTTGGGGGGGCTACTCACCACAGATACGCAGTATTTT.

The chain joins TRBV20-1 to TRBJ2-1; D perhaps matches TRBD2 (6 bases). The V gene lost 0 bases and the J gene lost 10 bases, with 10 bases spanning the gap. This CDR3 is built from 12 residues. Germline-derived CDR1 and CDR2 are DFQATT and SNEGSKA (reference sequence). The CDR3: CSARDDLAEQFF. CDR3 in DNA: TGCAGTGCTAGAGATGATCTAGCGGAGCAGTTCTTC.

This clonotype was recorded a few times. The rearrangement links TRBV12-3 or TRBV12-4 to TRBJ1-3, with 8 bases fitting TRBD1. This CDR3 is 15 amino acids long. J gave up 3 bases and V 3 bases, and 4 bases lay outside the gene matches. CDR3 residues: CASSLTGVGGNTIYF. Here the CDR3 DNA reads TGTGCCAGCAGTTTGACAGGGGTGGGTGGAAACACCATATATTTT.

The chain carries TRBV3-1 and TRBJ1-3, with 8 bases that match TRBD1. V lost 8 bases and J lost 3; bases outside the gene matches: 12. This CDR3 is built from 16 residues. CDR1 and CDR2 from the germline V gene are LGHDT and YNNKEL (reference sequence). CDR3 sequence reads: CASGSDRGRFGNTIYF. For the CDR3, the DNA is TGTGCCAGCGGATCCGACAGGGGCCGCTTTGGAAACACCATATATTTT.

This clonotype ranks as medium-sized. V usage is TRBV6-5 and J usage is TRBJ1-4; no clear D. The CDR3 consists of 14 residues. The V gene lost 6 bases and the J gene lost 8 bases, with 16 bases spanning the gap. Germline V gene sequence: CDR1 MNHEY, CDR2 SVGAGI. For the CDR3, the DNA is TGTGCCAGCAGGGAAAGGGTCTGGGGAGAAAAACTGTTTTTT. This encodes CASRERVWGEKLFF.

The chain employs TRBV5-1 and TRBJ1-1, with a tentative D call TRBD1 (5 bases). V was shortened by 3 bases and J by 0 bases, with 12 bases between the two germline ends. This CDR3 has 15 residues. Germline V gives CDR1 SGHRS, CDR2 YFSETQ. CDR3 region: CASSSSGKMNTEAFF. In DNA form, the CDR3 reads TGCGCCAGCAGCTCCTCAGGGAAAATGAACACTGAAGCTTTCTTT.

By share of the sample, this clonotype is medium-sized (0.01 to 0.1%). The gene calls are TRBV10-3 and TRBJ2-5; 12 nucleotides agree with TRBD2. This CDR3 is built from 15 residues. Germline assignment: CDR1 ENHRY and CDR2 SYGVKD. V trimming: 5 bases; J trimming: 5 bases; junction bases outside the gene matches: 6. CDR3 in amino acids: CAISPTSGGLETQYF. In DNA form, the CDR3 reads TGTGCCATCAGTCCGACTAGCGGGGGATTGGAGACCCAGTACTTC.

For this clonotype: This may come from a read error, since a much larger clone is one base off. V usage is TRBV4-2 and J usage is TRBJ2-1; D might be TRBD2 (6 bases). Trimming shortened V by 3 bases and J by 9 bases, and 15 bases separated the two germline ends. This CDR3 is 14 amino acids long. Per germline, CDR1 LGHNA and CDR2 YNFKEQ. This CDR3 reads CASSQVGGTGEQFF. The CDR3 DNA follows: TGTGCCAGCAGCCAGGTGGGCGGGACCGGTGAGCAGTTCTTC.

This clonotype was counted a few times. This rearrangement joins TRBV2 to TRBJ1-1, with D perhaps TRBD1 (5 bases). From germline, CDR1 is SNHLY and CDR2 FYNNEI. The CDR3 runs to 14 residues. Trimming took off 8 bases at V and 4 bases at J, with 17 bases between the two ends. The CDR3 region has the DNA TGTGCCAGCGGACGGGGCGCGGGGGGCACTGAAGCTTTCTTT. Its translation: CASGRGAGGTEAFF.